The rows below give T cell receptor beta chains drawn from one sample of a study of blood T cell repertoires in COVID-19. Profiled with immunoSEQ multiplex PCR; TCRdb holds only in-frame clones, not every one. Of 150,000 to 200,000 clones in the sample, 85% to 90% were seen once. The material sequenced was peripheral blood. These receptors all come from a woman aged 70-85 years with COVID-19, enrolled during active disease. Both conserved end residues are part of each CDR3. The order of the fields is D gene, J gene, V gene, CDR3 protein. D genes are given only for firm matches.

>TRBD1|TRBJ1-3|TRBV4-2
CASSLTGGISGNTIYF
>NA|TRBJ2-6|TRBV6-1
CASSEILTALSGANVLTF
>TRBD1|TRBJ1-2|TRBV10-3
CAISERQGKSGYTF
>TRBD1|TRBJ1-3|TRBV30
CAWTPGQPGNTIYF
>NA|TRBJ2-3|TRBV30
CAWRQNTDTQYF
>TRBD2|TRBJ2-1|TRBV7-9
CASSLSSGGTNEQFF
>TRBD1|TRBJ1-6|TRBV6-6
CASSDRTGGSPLHF
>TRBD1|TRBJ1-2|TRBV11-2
CASSSPRTGPFGYTF
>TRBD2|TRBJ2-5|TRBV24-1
CATSDLGRGGLETQYF
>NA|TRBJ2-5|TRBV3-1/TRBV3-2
CASSHPDRYQETQYF
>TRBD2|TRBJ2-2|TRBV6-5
CASSSQPSGGTGELFF
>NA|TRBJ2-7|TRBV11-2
CASSSGGDQYF
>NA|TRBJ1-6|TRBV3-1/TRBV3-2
CASSPGGTYNSPLHF
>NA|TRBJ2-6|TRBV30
CAWSVEYSLTFSGANVLTF
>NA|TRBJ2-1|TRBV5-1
CASSPAGYNEQFF
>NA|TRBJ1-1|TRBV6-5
CASSLQGGGTEAFF
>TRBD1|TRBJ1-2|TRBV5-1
CASSLEGTGNADYGYTF
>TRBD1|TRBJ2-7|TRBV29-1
CSVRTGSYEQYF
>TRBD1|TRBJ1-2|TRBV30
CAWRPRPGQGTAGVYGYTF
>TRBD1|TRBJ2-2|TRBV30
CAWSGTGAAGELFF
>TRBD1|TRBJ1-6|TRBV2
CASSVGTGHSPLHF
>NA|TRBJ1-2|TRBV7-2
CASSWDINYGYTF
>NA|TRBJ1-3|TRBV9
CASSAAGYSGNTIYF
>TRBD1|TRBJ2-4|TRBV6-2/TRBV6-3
CASSPTGGSIQYF
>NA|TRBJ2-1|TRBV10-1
CASSGPGLNEQFF
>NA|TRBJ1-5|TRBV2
CASSEGVGRINQPQHF
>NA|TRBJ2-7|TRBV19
CASRGATSYEQYF
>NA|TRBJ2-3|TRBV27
CASSSPGLADTQYF
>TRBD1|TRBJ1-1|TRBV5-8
CASSLGQGTMNTEAFF
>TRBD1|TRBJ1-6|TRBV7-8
CASSFAGTAVGSPLHF
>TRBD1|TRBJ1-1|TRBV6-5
CASSGRGRMNTEAFF
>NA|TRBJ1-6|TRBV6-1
CASIGTNNSPLHF
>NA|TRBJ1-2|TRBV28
CASSLFMSPYGYTF
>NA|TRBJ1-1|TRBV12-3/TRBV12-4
CASSLIRGSEAFF
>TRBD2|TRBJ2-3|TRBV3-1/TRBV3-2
CASSSTGGGIRDTQYF
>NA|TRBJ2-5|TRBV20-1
CGGGGQETQYF
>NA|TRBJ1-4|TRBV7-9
CASSLEWPRGRIEKLFF
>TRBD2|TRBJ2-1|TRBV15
CATSREGTRSDEQFF
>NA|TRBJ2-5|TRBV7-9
CASSSLGWAETQYF
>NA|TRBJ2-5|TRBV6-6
CASSSKLSGLGTQYF
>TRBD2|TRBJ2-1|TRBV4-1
CASSDLAGASYNEQFF
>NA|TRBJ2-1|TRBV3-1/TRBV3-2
CASSHTGTRSYNEQFF
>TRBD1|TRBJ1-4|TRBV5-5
CASSLGTGSSEKLFF
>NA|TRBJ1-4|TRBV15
CATSREGEGSNEKLFF
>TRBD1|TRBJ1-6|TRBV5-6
CASSARTGGWYNSPLHF
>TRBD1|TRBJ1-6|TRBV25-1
CASRGQGGSPLHF
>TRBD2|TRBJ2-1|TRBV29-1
CSVDFLAGDYNEQFF
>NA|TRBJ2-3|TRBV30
CAWSSAGPTAPYF
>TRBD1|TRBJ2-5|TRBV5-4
CASSLGLTGVKRETQYF
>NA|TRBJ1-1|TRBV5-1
CASSLVVGGGPNTEAFF
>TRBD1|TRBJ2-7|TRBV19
CASSIETGRSYEQYF
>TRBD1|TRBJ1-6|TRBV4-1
CASSQEGTGSVQGSYNSPLHF
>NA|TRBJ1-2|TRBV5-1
CASSLVSGRSSYGYTF